This is a list of T cell receptor beta chains from one sample in a study of cytomegalovirus exposure and HLA in healthy donors. Clones were read by immunoSEQ multiplex PCR, and TCRdb kept only the in-frame ones, dropping some. The sample lists 160,000 or so clones; 70% to 80% were seen once. The sequencing input was PBMCs. These receptor sequences come from a man aged 45 to 65 in good health and CMV-seropositive. CDR3s include the opening cysteine and the closing phenylalanine or tryptophan. Each record gives: CDR3 DNA, CDR3 protein, D gene, V gene, clone size, J gene. A D gene is named only where the DNA matches it firmly. Not every row has a clone size; where given, it reads once, few, many or a size class.

DNA: TGTGCCAGTAGTCAAGGACTAGCGGGGGAGACCCAGTACTTC
CDR3: CASSQGLAGETQYF
D: TRBD2
V: TRBV19
size: .
J: TRBJ2-5

DNA: TGCGCCAGCAGCCCATCGGGGGGGCCCGGCAATGAGCAGTTCTTC
CDR3: CASSPSGGPGNEQFF
D: TRBD2
V: TRBV4-3
size: .
J: TRBJ2-1

DNA: TGTGCCAGCAGCTTATCCTTGAGTGGCTACACCTTC
CDR3: CASSLSLSGYTF
D: .
V: TRBV5-6
size: .
J: TRBJ1-2

DNA: TGTGCCAGCCTAGTCGGCGAGACAGGGAAAGAGGGCTTATATAGCAATCAGCCCCAGCATTTT
CDR3: CASLVGETGKEGLYSNQPQHF
D: TRBD1
V: TRBV7-8
size: .
J: TRBJ1-5

DNA: TGTGCCAGTAGTATTGGGGAGGGGTCACCCCTCCACTTT
CDR3: CASSIGEGSPLHF
D: .
V: TRBV19
size: .
J: TRBJ1-6

DNA: TGCGCCAGCAGCCAGGCAGACAGAAACTATGGCTACACCTTC
CDR3: CASSQADRNYGYTF
D: .
V: TRBV4-3
size: few
J: TRBJ1-2

DNA: TGTGCCAGCAGCCAAGAGTCCAGCGGGGGTGTTGAGACCCAGTACTTC
CDR3: CASSQESSGGVETQYF
D: TRBD2
V: TRBV4-2
size: .
J: TRBJ2-5

DNA: TGCGCCAGCAGCCAAGTTGCGGAACCCCTCCACTTT
CDR3: CASSQVAEPLHF
D: .
V: TRBV4-1
size: .
J: TRBJ1-6

DNA: TGTGCCAGCAGCTTTAGCGGGGGGGCCTCTCTGTACAATGAGCAGTTCTTC
CDR3: CASSFSGGASLYNEQFF
D: TRBD2
V: TRBV11-3
size: .
J: TRBJ2-1

DNA: TGCGCCAGCAGCCAAGAGCCTACTAGCGGGGGGCTCAATGAGCAGTTCTTC
CDR3: CASSQEPTSGGLNEQFF
D: TRBD2
V: TRBV4-3
size: few
J: TRBJ2-1

DNA: TGTGCCAGCAGACTTGACAGGGGGTTGGGTGGCTACACCTTC
CDR3: CASRLDRGLGGYTF
D: TRBD1
V: TRBV2
size: few
J: TRBJ1-2

DNA: TGTGCCAGCAGCTTAGAGGGGCAGCTCAATCAGCCCCAGCATTTT
CDR3: CASSLEGQLNQPQHF
D: .
V: TRBV7-2
size: .
J: TRBJ1-5

DNA: TGCGCCAGCAGCCCCCGGGGCAGCGGGGGGGCGATGGATGAGCAGTTCTTC
CDR3: CASSPRGSGGAMDEQFF
D: TRBD2
V: TRBV4-1
size: .
J: TRBJ2-1

DNA: TGTGCCAGCAGCTTGGGGGGGGGCTTTGAAGCTTTCTTT
CDR3: CASSLGGGFEAFF
D: .
V: TRBV13
size: .
J: TRBJ1-1

DNA: TGTGCCAGCAGCTTAATCGGGGGGGGCGGTTACGAGCAGTACTTC
CDR3: CASSLIGGGGYEQYF
D: TRBD2
V: TRBV7-8
size: .
J: TRBJ2-7

DNA: TGTGCCAGCAGCGGGACAATTTATACGCAGTATTTT
CDR3: CASSGTIYTQYF
D: .
V: TRBV9
size: .
J: TRBJ2-3

DNA: TGTGCCAGCAGCCATCGGACTATACAAGAGACCCAGTACTTC
CDR3: CASSHRTIQETQYF
D: .
V: TRBV14
size: .
J: TRBJ2-5

DNA: TGTGCCAGCAGTCGCCCGGGATCTGAAAAACTGTTTTTT
CDR3: CASSRPGSEKLFF
D: .
V: TRBV27
size: .
J: TRBJ1-4

DNA: TGTGCCAGCAGCTTGGCGAGTGGGCGCGGGTCCTACAATGAGCAGTTCTTC
CDR3: CASSLASGRGSYNEQFF
D: .
V: TRBV5-5
size: .
J: TRBJ2-1

DNA: TGTGCCAGCAGCCCCCGACAGGGCTATGGCTACACCTTC
CDR3: CASSPRQGYGYTF
D: TRBD1
V: TRBV2
size: .
J: TRBJ1-2

DNA: TGTGCCAGCAGCTTAGCCAGACTCTACGAGCAGTACTTC
CDR3: CASSLARLYEQYF
D: .
V: TRBV11-2
size: .
J: TRBJ2-7

DNA: TGTGCCAGCGCTTTAACCGGGTCCACTGAAGCTTTCTTT
CDR3: CASALTGSTEAFF
D: .
V: TRBV5-8
size: once
J: TRBJ1-1

DNA: TGCGCCAGGCAATTTGACAGGCGACCCCCCTCGATCACTGAAGCTTTCTTT
CDR3: CARQFDRRPPSITEAFF
D: .
V: TRBV5-1
size: .
J: TRBJ1-1

DNA: TGTGCCAGCATGCGGGACAGGTCGACGTATGGCTACACCTTC
CDR3: CASMRDRSTYGYTF
D: TRBD1
V: TRBV5-6
size: .
J: TRBJ1-2

DNA: TGTGCCAGCAGCTTGGAGTTCCAGGGGCAGTACTTC
CDR3: CASSLEFQGQYF
D: .
V: TRBV5-4
size: .
J: TRBJ2-5

DNA: TGTGCCAGCAGCTTAGACAGGGCTAGGAGTGGCTACACCTTC
CDR3: CASSLDRARSGYTF
D: .
V: TRBV7-9
size: .
J: TRBJ1-2

DNA: TGCAGCGTACAAGGACAGGGAGGCGGGATGAACACTGAAGCTTTCTTT
CDR3: CSVQGQGGGMNTEAFF
D: TRBD1
V: TRBV29-1
size: .
J: TRBJ1-1

DNA: TGTGCCAGCAGTAGCGGGGGTACCTACAATGAGCAGTTCTTC
CDR3: CASSSGGTYNEQFF
D: TRBD2
V: TRBV7-3
size: .
J: TRBJ2-1

DNA: TGTGCCAGCAGCGCCTCCGGGAACGGCGGGTTCGGAAACACCATATATTTT
CDR3: CASSASGNGGFGNTIYF
D: .
V: TRBV9
size: .
J: TRBJ1-3

DNA: TGTGCCACCAGCAGGCCTGAGATGGGACTAGCGACAGATACGCAGTATTTT
CDR3: CATSRPEMGLATDTQYF
D: TRBD2
V: TRBV15
size: .
J: TRBJ2-3

DNA: TGTGCCAGCAGTTACTCATTTGTCGGGGTGAACAATGAGCAGTTCTTC
CDR3: CASSYSFVGVNNEQFF
D: .
V: TRBV6-5
size: .
J: TRBJ2-1

DNA: TGCAGCGTTGAAAAGAACAGGGTTCCGTACGAGCAGTACTTC
CDR3: CSVEKNRVPYEQYF
D: .
V: TRBV29-1
size: few
J: TRBJ2-7

DNA: TGTGCCAGCAGCATGGGGGGTAGGGGCAATGAGCAGTTCTTC
CDR3: CASSMGGRGNEQFF
D: .
V: TRBV7-2
size: .
J: TRBJ2-1

DNA: TGTGCCAGCAGCTTTCTCGCGGGGGGGGGTACGAACACCGGGGAGCTGTTTTTT
CDR3: CASSFLAGGGTNTGELFF
D: TRBD2
V: TRBV7-2
size: .
J: TRBJ2-2

DNA: TGTGCCAGCATGCCGGACACGAGCAATCAGCCCCAGCATTTT
CDR3: CASMPDTSNQPQHF
D: .
V: TRBV2
size: .
J: TRBJ1-5

DNA: TGTGCCAGCAGCTTCGTCGGCGGGGACACTGAAGCTTTCTTT
CDR3: CASSFVGGDTEAFF
D: .
V: TRBV11-2
size: few
J: TRBJ1-1

DNA: TGCGCCAGCAGCCAGCGACAAATTAGCAATCAGCCCCAGCATTTT
CDR3: CASSQRQISNQPQHF
D: .
V: TRBV4-1
size: .
J: TRBJ1-5

DNA: TGCAGCGTTCTACAGGTGTACTATGGCTACACCTTC
CDR3: CSVLQVYYGYTF
D: .
V: TRBV29-1
size: .
J: TRBJ1-2